The 31 T cell receptor beta chains presented below share a single source sample, sequenced in a study of cytomegalovirus exposure and HLA in healthy donors. Repertoires were generated with immunoSEQ multiplex PCR, while TCRdb's copy carries only in-frame clones and drops some. The sample has 200,000 or so clones, 70% to 85% seen once. Sequencing input: PBMCs. The receptors here all came from a woman aged 30 to 39 in good health and CMV-seropositive.

Details on this clone: One end of the junction fails to match germline, which may point to a read error. This chain connects TRBV7-7 to TRBJ2-5; 11 bases are a match to TRBD2. Germline CDR1 SSHAT, CDR2 FNYEAQ (reference sequence). This CDR3 has 15 residues. The CDR3 loop reads CASSSTLAGVETQYF. CDR3 bases: TGTGCTAGCAGCTCCACACTAGCGGGAGTTGAGACCCAGTACTTC.

This clone was counted once. This sequence joins TRBV6-5 and TRBJ2-3; D remains unclear. V was cut by 2 bases and J by 2 bases, with 14 bases left in between. The CDR3 loop spans 16 amino acids. Germline-derived CDR1 and CDR2 are MNHEY and SVGAGI. The CDR3: CASSYGPDPHTDTQYF. The CDR3 DNA follows: TGTGCCAGCAGTTACGGGCCAGACCCGCACACAGATACGCAGTATTTT.

V and J are TRBV19 and TRBJ2-1; 9 bases are shared with TRBD2. Germline V gene sequence: CDR1 LNHDA, CDR2 SQIVND (reference sequence). The CDR3 is made up of 14 amino acids. The V and J ends lost 6 bases and 8 bases, in that order; junction bases with no gene match: 8. The CDR3 nucleotides read TGTGCCAGTAGCCTCGGGACTAGCTTACATGAGCAGTTCTTC. It codes for CASSLGTSLHEQFF. Full variable domain (remainder filled in from reference TRBV19 and TRBJ2-1): DGGITQSPKYLFRKEGQNVTLSCEQNLNHDAMYWYRQDPGQGLRLIYYSQIVNDFQKGDIAEGYSVSREKKESFPLTVTSAQKNPTAFYLCASSLGTSLHEQFFGPGTRLTVL.

This chain links TRBV29-1 with TRBJ2-5; TRBD1 aligns across 9 bases. The CDR3 is 14 amino acids. Germline CDR1 and CDR2: SQVTM and ANQGSEA. V shed 7 bases and J 11 bases; nucleotides not matched to a gene: 17. The CDR3 DNA follows: TGCAGCGCCCCGAGTTGGGACAGGGCGGCTGGGCAGTACTTC. Translating gives CSAPSWDRAAGQYF.

The CDR3 region is CASSPGNEYF. The DNA for the CDR3 is TGTGCCAGCAGTCCAGGGAACGAGTACTTC. V gene TRBV7-9 combines with J gene TRBJ2-4; a weak D match, TRBD1 (5 bases). The CDR3 consists of 10 residues. Germline V gene sequence: CDR1 SEHNR, CDR2 FQNEAQ (reference sequence). V dropped 6 bases and J dropped 14 bases, with 11 bases sitting between them. The entire variable domain, with the rest obtained from reference TRBV7-9 and TRBJ2-4, is as follows: DTGVSQNPRHKITKRGQNVTFRCDPISEHNRLYWYRQTLGQGPEFLTYFQNEAQLEKSRLLSDRFSAERPKGSFSTLEIQRTEQGDSAMYLCASSPGNEYFGAGTRLSVL.

The V call is TRBV2, the J call TRBJ2-1, with a tentative D call TRBD1 (5 bases). CDR1 SNHLY and CDR2 FYNNEI come from the germline V gene. Trimming removed 7 bases from V and 6 bases from J, with 10 bases in between. This CDR3 has 12 residues. CDR3 sequence reads: CASKGDVNEQFF. In DNA, the CDR3 is TGTGCCAGCAAAGGGGATGTCAATGAGCAGTTCTTC.

Regarding this clone: At the DNA level, this CDR3 is encoded by other sequences in the same sample as well. The chain employs TRBV9 and TRBJ2-5; D possibly corresponds to TRBD1 (5 bases). V was shortened by 0 bases and J by 2 bases, with 8 bases between the two germline ends. CDR3 size: 14 residues. Germline-derived CDR1 and CDR2 are SGDLS and YYNGEE. The CDR3 loop is CASSVGAGQETQYF. The CDR3 DNA reads TGTGCCAGCAGCGTAGGGGCAGGGCAAGAGACCCAGTACTTC.

The V and J genes are TRBV5-4 and TRBJ1-1, with 8 bases fitting TRBD1. CDR1 and CDR2 (germline): SGHNT, YYREEE (reference sequence). V dropped 5 bases and J dropped 5; count of bases not matched to a gene: 5. This CDR3 region has 13 residues. The CDR3 is CASRNTGGTEAFF. The CDR3 bases are TGTGCCAGCAGGAACACAGGGGGAACTGAAGCTTTCTTT.

The gene calls are TRBV5-4 and TRBJ2-7, with a weak D call TRBD1 (5 bases). CDR3 length equals 16 residues. V was shortened by 0 bases and J by 5 bases, with 18 bases between the two germline ends. Germline CDR1 is SGHNT and CDR2 is YYREEE (reference sequence). The CDR3 loop reads CASSLGLGATADEQYF. In nucleotides, the CDR3 is TGTGCCAGCAGCTTGGGTTTAGGGGCAACTGCCGACGAGCAGTACTTC.

The V and J genes are TRBV7-8 and TRBJ2-3; tentatively, D is TRBD2 (7 bases). The length of the CDR3 is 15 residues. Trimming took 1 base from V and 4 from J, leaving 12 bases between them. CDR1 is SGHVS, CDR2 FQNEAQ, per germline. Here the CDR3 reads CASSLVGGVPDTQYF. The CDR3 DNA follows: TGTGCCAGCAGCTTAGTAGGGGGGGTCCCAGATACGCAGTATTTT.

The chain has TRBV5-4 and TRBJ2-1; TRBD1 aligns across 9 bases. The V segment lost 4 bases and the J segment 7 bases; nucleotides outside the gene matches: 6. This CDR3 is 14 amino acids long. Germline V CDR1 and CDR2: SGHNT, YYREEE (reference sequence). The CDR3 region has the DNA TGTGCCAGCAGCGTCGGACAGGGGTCAAATGAGCAGTTCTTC. It translates to CASSVGQGSNEQFF.

The V call is TRBV29-1, the J call TRBJ1-1; tentative D call: TRBD1 (6 bases). The germline V gene encodes CDR1 SQVTM and CDR2 ANQGSEA. The CDR3 spans 12 residues. V lost 7 bases, J lost 5 bases, and 14 bases lay in between. CDR3 DNA sequence: TGCAGCGGGGATCAGGGGCGAACTGAAGCTTTCTTT. Residues: CSGDQGRTEAFF.

This chain connects TRBV18 to TRBJ2-2, with D maybe TRBD1 (5 bases). The V and J ends lost 0 bases and 5 bases respectively, with 7 bases between them. Germline assignment: CDR1 KGHSH and CDR2 LQKENI. This CDR3 spans 14 amino acids. CDR3 in DNA: TGTGCCAGCTCACCACCGGGGCAGACCGGGGAGCTGTTTTTT. Translating gives CASSPPGQTGELFF.

V is TRBV28 and J is TRBJ1-1; 7 bases map to TRBD1. The CDR3 is 14 amino acids. CDR1 and CDR2 (germline): MDHEN, SYDVKM. The J segment lost 4 bases and the V segment lost 6 bases, leaving 8 bases of the junction unmatched. DNA for the CDR3: TGTGCCAGCAGCACACCGACAGGGTTCACTGAAGCTTTCTTT. This gives the protein CASSTPTGFTEAFF.

This chain joins TRBV18 and TRBJ2-7; D possibly corresponds to TRBD1 (5 bases). Germline lookup yields CDR1 KGHSH and CDR2 LQKENI. Trimming shortened V by 2 bases and J by 5 bases, and 16 bases separated the two germline ends. The CDR3 loop spans 15 amino acids. CDR3 sequence: CASSPAGSVGNEQYF. The CDR3 DNA follows: TGTGCCAGCTCACCAGCAGGGTCGGTCGGCAACGAGCAGTACTTC.

Comments on this clone: Germline is not matched at one junction end, which may reflect a read error. The genes are TRBV7-8 and TRBJ2-3; tentative D call: TRBD1 (6 bases). This CDR3 is 16 amino acids long. CDR1 and CDR2 (germline): SGHVS, FQNEAQ. The CDR3 loop reads CASSRGWTASTDTQYF. CDR3 sequence (DNA): TGTGCCAGCAGCCGCGGTTGGACAGCCAGCACGGATACGCAGTATTTT. The variable domain in full, completed from reference TRBV7-8 and TRBJ2-3, reads GAGVSQSPRYKVAKRGQDVALRCDPISGHVSLFWYQQALGQGPEFLTYFQNEAQLDKSGLPSDRFFAERPEGSVSTLKIQRTQQEDSAVYLCASSRGWTASTDTQYFGPGTRLTVL.

V and J are TRBV15 and TRBJ2-3, with 8 bases that match TRBD1. The junction had 4 bases not matched to a gene; V was cut back by 4 bases and J by 4 bases. Germline CDR1 and CDR2: LNHNV and YYDKDF (reference sequence). CDR3 length equals 14 residues. CDR3 nucleotides: TGTGCCACCAGCAACACAGGGGGGTCAGATACGCAGTATTTT. As protein: CATSNTGGSDTQYF.

V and J are TRBV6-5 and TRBJ2-3; TRBD1 aligns across 7 bases. This CDR3 region has 13 residues. V trimming: 5 bases; J trimming: 3 bases; junction bases outside the gene matches: 2. CDR1 and CDR2 from the germline V gene are MNHEY and SVGAGI. The CDR3 DNA is TGTGCCAGCAGTACAGGGGATACAGATACGCAGTATTTT. This translates into CASSTGDTDTQYF.

The chain couples TRBV11-2 to TRBJ1-1; D unresolved. The CDR3 has 12 amino acids. CDR1 and CDR2 from the germline V gene are SGHAT and FQNNGV. Trimming cost V 4 bases and J 5 bases, with 8 bases left between them. The chain's CDR3 is CASSSLVTEAFF. In DNA, the CDR3 is TGTGCCAGCAGCTCATTAGTGACTGAAGCTTTCTTT.

The CDR3: CASSFNAFNEQFF. The CDR3 nucleotides are TGTGCCAGCAGCTTTAACGCGTTCAATGAGCAGTTCTTC. The J gene is TRBJ2-1, the V gene TRBV11-2; D is uncertain. CDR1 SGHAT and CDR2 FQNNGV come from the germline V gene. Trimming cost V 3 bases and J 6 bases, with 9 bases left between them. The CDR3 contains 13 residues. Filled out from reference TRBV11-2 and TRBJ2-1, the complete variable domain reads EAGVAQSPRYKIIEKRQSVAFWCNPISGHATLYWYQQILGQGPKLLIQFQNNGVVDDSQLPKDRFSAERLKGVDSTLKIQPAKLEDSAVYLCASSFNAFNEQFFGPGTRLTVL.

The CDR3, as DNA: TGTGCCAGCAATATTCAGGGGGCCGGTGAAGCTTTCTTT. Translated: CASNIQGAGEAFF. The chain links TRBV25-1 to TRBJ1-1, with 8 nucleotides matching TRBD1. J was trimmed by 7 bases and V by 7 bases; bases with no gene match: 8. This CDR3 has 13 residues. Per germline, CDR1 MGHDK and CDR2 SYGVNS.

This rearrangement joins TRBV10-1 to TRBJ2-7; tentatively, D is TRBD2 (5 bases). Trimming took 2 bases from V and 1 from J, leaving 12 bases between them. CDR3 length equals 15 residues. Germline V gene sequence: CDR1 WNHNN, CDR2 SYGVQD (reference sequence). CDR3 bases: TGCGCCAGCAGTGAGGGGCTAGCCGTATCCTACGAGCAGTACTTC. This sequence encodes CASSEGLAVSYEQYF.

Only one count was recorded for this clone. The genes are TRBV7-2 and TRBJ2-5; D is perhaps TRBD1 (5 bases). CDR3 size: 13 residues. The V end lost 2 bases, the J end lost 4 bases, and 8 bases lay between the germline ends. Looked up from germline, CDR1 is SGHTA and CDR2 is FQGNSA. The CDR3: CASSLQGRETQYF. The CDR3 DNA reads as TGTGCCAGCAGCTTACAGGGAAGAGAGACCCAGTACTTC.

V gene TRBV7-8 combines with J gene TRBJ2-7, with TRBD1 as a possible D gene (6 bases). CDR1 is SGHVS and CDR2 is FQNEAQ in the germline V gene. Trimming stripped 5 bases from V and 4 bases from J, with 15 bases between. The CDR3 is 14 residues long. The chain's CDR3 is CASSRDTPNYEQYF. The CDR3, as DNA: TGTGCCAGCAGCCGGGACACCCCCAATTACGAGCAGTACTTC.

This clone appeared once. V usage is TRBV6-6 and J usage is TRBJ2-1, with no clear D. Germline CDR1 reads MNHNY; CDR2 reads SVGAGI (reference sequence). The CDR3 spans 12 residues. Trimming removed 8 bases at V and 4 bases at J, with 9 bases between. The CDR3 loop reads CASQLKYNEQFF. DNA of the CDR3: TGTGCCAGCCAGTTAAAGTACAATGAGCAGTTCTTC.

With regard to this clone: A read error may account for a junction end that differs from germline. V gene TRBV7-7 combines with J gene TRBJ2-7; either TRBD1 or TRBD2 may fit D (5 bases each). CDR1 is SSHAT, CDR2 FNYEAQ, per germline (reference sequence). This CDR3 has 13 residues. This CDR3 is CASSLAQGAEQYF. CDR3 in DNA: TGTGCTAGCAGCTTAGCGCAAGGGGCCGAGCAGTACTTC. Supplemented by reference TRBV7-7 and TRBJ2-7, the full variable domain reads GAGVSQSPRYKVTKRGQDVTLRCDPISSHATLYWYQQALGQGPEFLTYFNYEAQPDKSGLPSDRFSAERPEGSISTLTIQRTEQRDSAMYRCASSLAQGAEQYFGPGTRLTVT.

The chain has TRBV30 and TRBJ2-7; a possible D gene is TRBD1 (6 bases). With 4 bases removed from V and 1 base from J, the gap between germline ends came to 8 bases. CDR3 length: 12 residues. Germline V gene data show CDR1 as GTSNPN and CDR2 as SVGIG (reference sequence). The CDR3 protein is CAWTGASYEQYF. The CDR3 region has the DNA TGTGCCTGGACAGGGGCGTCCTACGAGCAGTACTTC.

The V gene is TRBV27, the J gene TRBJ2-2; 11 bases match TRBD2. V gave up 5 bases and J gave up 6 bases; unmatched junction bases: 11. CDR1 and CDR2 from the germline V gene are MNHEY and SMNVEV (reference sequence). This CDR3 is 17 amino acids long. CDR3: CASSPPPLAGGPGELFF. CDR3 sequence (DNA): TGTGCCAGCAGTCCGCCCCCTCTAGCGGGAGGCCCCGGGGAGCTGTTTTTT.

The chain uses TRBV7-9 and TRBJ2-3; 13 bases align to TRBD2. V lost 5 bases, J lost 2 bases, and 4 bases stayed unmatched. Germline V gene sequence: CDR1 SEHNR, CDR2 FQNEAQ (reference sequence). The CDR3 loop spans 16 amino acids. This CDR3 reads CASSLGLAGDTDTQYF. CDR3 nucleotide sequence: TGTGCCAGCAGCCTAGGACTAGCGGGAGACACAGATACGCAGTATTTT.

The chain combines TRBV29-1 with TRBJ2-3, with 7 bases identical to TRBD2. The J segment lost 6 bases and the V segment lost 5 bases, leaving 8 bases of the junction unmatched. This CDR3 is 13 amino acids long. From germline, CDR1 is SQVTM and CDR2 ANQGSEA. For the CDR3, the DNA is TGCAGCGTTAGAGCGGGATTAAAGGATACGCAGTATTTT. This sequence encodes CSVRAGLKDTQYF.

The V call is TRBV5-4, the J call TRBJ2-1, with D possibly matching TRBD2 (6 bases). Germline V CDR1 and CDR2: SGHNT, YYREEE (reference sequence). CDR3 length: 13 residues. The V end lost 7 bases, the J end lost 9 bases, and 17 bases lay between the germline ends. The CDR3, as DNA: TGTGCCAGCCCCTCCACGGGGGAGATTGAGCAGTTCTTC. Its translation is CASPSTGEIEQFF.